This TCR beta chain was recorded in a study of T cells in localized non-small cell lung cancer. Regarding the study as a whole: In adjacent lung, a median about 54 of the top 100 tumor clones were found.

Sample share makes this clone medium-sized (0.01 to 0.1%). Antigen specificity is unknown. The data were produced by immunoSEQ multiplex PCR, yet TCRdb's version contains in-frame clones alone and is incomplete. The sample lists around 3,100 clones; 25% to 30% were seen once. V was pared by 6 bases and J by 2 bases, with 17 bases between. The germline gives CDR1 MNHGY, CDR2 SAAAGT. The CDR3 runs 15 residues. Sequenced material: normal lung tissue next to the tumor, taken before any cancer treatment. This receptor was obtained from a woman aged 35 to 69 with stage I lung adenocarcinoma. The chain employs TRBV6-8 and TRBJ2-7; D might be TRBD2 (6 bases). CDR3: CASSESQGLAYEQYF. The CDR3 nucleotides are TGTGCCAGCAGCGAATCTCAGGGACTTGCCTACGAGCAGTACTTC.